These 16 T cell receptor beta chains were all obtained from the same sample, sequenced in a study of T cells after yellow fever vaccination. MiXCR, run by TCRdb on the 5' RACE reads, gives a single entry per CDR3 protein. Of approximately 300,000 distinct CDR3 sequences listed, about 6.9% are singletons. The specimen was PBMCs, collected around 45 days after the first yellow fever vaccination. Receptors originate from a man aged 18 to 30 who received the YFV17D yellow fever vaccine.

V usage is TRBV3-1 and J usage is TRBJ2-1; TRBD2 is a possible D gene (6 bases). The V gene lost 7 bases and the J gene lost 0 bases, with 13 bases spanning the gap. The CDR3 has 15 residues. Germline loops: CDR1 LGHDT, CDR2 YNNKEL (reference sequence). The CDR3 region has the DNA TGTGCCAGCACTTTGGGAGGTTTCTCCTACAATGAGCAGTTCTTC. It specifies CASTLGGFSYNEQFF.

The chain employs TRBV21-1 and TRBJ2-7; TRBD1, the table's D call, was not compared with the DNA. TRBV21-1 is a pseudogene. The CDR3 extends over 11 amino acids. The CDR3 is CASAGHYEQYV. The DNA for the CDR3 is TGTGCCAGCGCCGGGCACTACGAGCAGTACGTC.

This clonotype was picked up many times. The rearrangement joins TRBV24-1 to TRBJ2-5, with D maybe TRBD2 (5 bases). The V gene lost 3 bases and the J gene lost 2 bases, with 12 bases spanning the gap. This CDR3 region has 15 residues. Per germline, CDR1 KGHDR and CDR2 SFDVKD. Here the CDR3 DNA reads TGTGCCACCAGTGATCCCACGGGGATACAAGAGACCCAGTACTTC. Translating gives CATSDPTGIQETQYF.

This clonotype was seen only a few times. The rearrangement joins TRBV15 to TRBJ2-7, with D possibly being TRBD2 (5 bases). The CDR3 is 15 residues long. The germline CDR1 and CDR2 sequences are LNHNV and YYDKDF (reference sequence). V was cut by 1 base and J by 4 bases, with 14 bases left in between. The CDR3 here is CATSRGTGSSYEQYV. DNA for the CDR3: TGTGCCACCAGCAGAGGGACTGGAAGCAGTTACGAGCAGTACGTC.

This clonotype showed up just a few times. V usage is TRBV29-1 and J usage is TRBJ2-7, with 7 bases lining up with TRBD2. J lost 0 bases, V lost 6 bases, and 14 bases had no gene match. The CDR3 runs to 16 residues. Germline values: CDR1 SQVTM, CDR2 ANQGSEA. This CDR3 reads CSVIRGAGGSSYEQYF. In nucleotides, the CDR3 is TGCAGCGTGATCCGAGGGGCGGGCGGGAGCTCCTACGAGCAGTACTTC.

This rearrangement joins TRBV30 to TRBJ2-7, with D tentatively TRBD1 or TRBD2 (5 bases each). Trimming stripped 1 base from V and 2 bases from J, with 12 bases between. Per the germline V gene, CDR1 is GTSNPN and CDR2 is SVGIG (reference sequence). The CDR3 extends over 14 amino acids. The CDR3 coding sequence is TGTGCCTGGAGTGCGATTCCGGGACCCTACGAGCAGTACTTC. Translation: CAWSAIPGPYEQYF.

This clonotype came up a few times. The chain has TRBV6-1 and TRBJ2-5; D may be TRBD2 (6 bases). Trimming took off 6 bases at V and 1 base at J, with 18 bases between the two ends. Germline V gene lookup returns CDR1 MNHNS and CDR2 SASEGT. This CDR3 has 16 residues. CDR3 DNA sequence: TGTGCCAGCAGCTGGGGGACGGGGGAGCTCCAAGAGACCCAGTACTTC. This gives the protein CASSWGTGELQETQYF.

The V gene is TRBV7-9, the J gene TRBJ1-5, with 7 positions matching TRBD1. The germline V gene encodes CDR1 SEHNR and CDR2 FQNEAQ (reference sequence). CDR3 size: 17 residues. V was pared by 5 bases and J by 2 bases, with 12 bases of the junction left unmatched. The CDR3 region has the DNA TGTGCCAGCAGCCCGGGACAGAGAGGATGGGGCAATCAGCCCCAGCATTTT. This sequence encodes CASSPGQRGWGNQPQHF.

V and J are TRBV5-1 and TRBJ2-3, with a tentative D call TRBD1 (5 bases). CDR3 length: 14 amino acids. Looked up from germline, CDR1 is SGHRS and CDR2 is YFSETQ. V was clipped by 4 bases and J by 0 bases, with 9 bases between them. CDR3 DNA sequence: TGCGCCAGCAGCGACAGAAAAAGCACAGATACGCAGTATTTT. It yields the protein CASSDRKSTDTQYF.

This clonotype was observed many times. The chain recombines TRBV29-1 with TRBJ2-6; 7 nucleotides match TRBD2. J lost 4 bases, V lost 4 bases, and 4 bases had no gene match. CDR1 and CDR2 from the germline V gene are SQVTM and ANQGSEA. This CDR3 has 14 amino acids. CDR3 amino acids: CSVVGGLGANVLTF. CDR3 DNA: TGCAGCGTTGTGGGAGGGCTAGGGGCCAACGTCCTGACTTTC.

The chain has TRBV4-1 and TRBJ2-2, with 8 bases identical to TRBD1. CDR3 length equals 17 residues. Germline CDR1 reads MGHRA; CDR2 reads YSYEKL. Trimming cost V 4 bases and J 2 bases; bases outside gene matches: 9. CDR3 coding DNA: TGCGCCAGCAGCCTTCCACCGGACAGGGCAAACACCGGGGAGCTGTTTTTT. Protein: CASSLPPDRANTGELFF.

The genes are TRBV5-1 and TRBJ2-2; TRBD1 matches at 11 bases. The CDR3 is made up of 17 amino acids. Germline lookup yields CDR1 SGHRS and CDR2 YFSETQ. With 0 bases clipped from V and 6 bases from J, the junction kept 7 bases outside the gene matches. In DNA, the CDR3 is TGCGCCAGCAGCTTGGTGGCGGGACAGGGGGGATCCGGGGAGCTGTTTTTT. It codes for CASSLVAGQGGSGELFF.

This rearrangement joins TRBV20-1 to TRBJ2-3, with 12 bases aligning to TRBD2. Germline V gene data show CDR1 as DFQATT and CDR2 as SNEGSKA (reference sequence). The trim removed 3 bases at V and 0 bases at J, leaving 10 bases unmatched. The CDR3 covers 18 residues. CDR3 bases: TGCAGTGCTAGCGGAAAACTAGCGGGAGGTACCAGCACAGATACGCAGTATTTT. Its protein is CSASGKLAGGTSTDTQYF.

This clonotype was counted only a few times. The rearrangement joins TRBV7-2 to TRBJ1-2; tentative D call: TRBD1 (6 bases). From germline, CDR1 is SGHTA and CDR2 FQGNSA. The length of the CDR3 is 13 residues. V was shortened by 0 bases and J by 8 bases, with 10 bases between the two germline ends. The CDR3 DNA reads TGTGCCAGCAGCTTAGCTACAGGGTTAGGCTACACCTTC. It codes for CASSLATGLGYTF.

The chain joins TRBV29-1 to TRBJ1-6; D not resolved. The CDR3 loop spans 14 amino acids. Germline CDR1 and CDR2: SQVTM and ANQGSEA. Trimming left V 3 bases short and J 10 bases short, with 16 bases between. The CDR3 coding sequence is TGCAGCGTTGATGATGCGGGCTCGGGGTCACCCCTCCACTTT. Translation gives CSVDDAGSGSPLHF.

This clonotype was seen only a few times. V and J are TRBV5-6 and TRBJ1-2; 9 bases line up with TRBD1. The V segment lost 2 bases and the J segment 2 bases; nucleotides outside the gene matches: 4. The CDR3 extends over 15 amino acids. The germline gives CDR1 SGHDT, CDR2 YYEEEE. This CDR3 reads CASSFRQGDNYGYTF. The CDR3 DNA sequence: TGTGCCAGCAGCTTTCGACAGGGGGACAACTATGGCTACACCTTC.